One sample yielded the 32 T cell receptor beta chains listed below, sequenced in a study of cytomegalovirus exposure and HLA in healthy donors. In the PCR, 60 Vbeta and 13 Jbeta primers were used. TCRdb's table, derived via immunoSEQ multiplex PCR, lists solely in-frame clones and lacks some. The repertoire consists of some 80,000 clones, with approximately 80% occurring once and the leading ten covering around 3.4%. The sequencing input was PBMCs. The source of these receptors is a man aged 45 to 65 in good health and CMV-seronegative.

The chain's CDR3 is CASSVSGNTEAFF. CDR3 sequence (DNA): TGTGCCAGCAGTGTTTCGGGAAACACTGAAGCTTTCTTT. The genes are TRBV2 and TRBJ1-1; D gene ambiguous. V was trimmed by 4 bases and J by 2 bases, leaving 8 bases between them. The V gene's germline CDR1 is SNHLY and CDR2 FYNNEI. CDR3 size: 13 residues.

V gene TRBV19 combines with J gene TRBJ1-2, with TRBD1 matching 9 bases. This CDR3 spans 15 amino acids. The trim removed 3 bases at V and 4 bases at J, leaving 6 bases unmatched. Germline CDR1 LNHDA, CDR2 SQIVND (reference sequence). The CDR3 loop is CASSIQTGGVYGYTF. The CDR3 DNA sequence: TGTGCCAGTAGTATCCAGACAGGGGGAGTCTATGGCTACACCTTC.

The chain uses TRBV28 and TRBJ2-7; 7 nucleotides align to TRBD2. The CDR3 is 15 amino acids. Per germline, CDR1 MDHEN and CDR2 SYDVKM. V gave up 6 bases and J gave up 6 bases; unmatched junction bases: 14. The CDR3 sequence is CASSSPSGSLREQYF. CDR3 nucleotides: TGTGCCAGCAGCTCTCCTAGCGGATCGTTGCGCGAGCAGTACTTC.

The rearrangement uses TRBV7-2 and TRBJ2-5, with D perhaps TRBD1 (5 bases). This CDR3 has 11 amino acids. V lost 5 bases, J lost 11 bases, and 12 bases lay in between. CDR1 and CDR2 (germline): SGHTA, FQGNSA. Here the CDR3 reads CASSTRQKQYF. In nucleotides, the CDR3 is TGTGCCAGCAGCACCCGACAGAAGCAGTACTTC.

The genes are TRBV18 and TRBJ2-1, with TRBD2 matching over 8 bases. Germline V CDR1 and CDR2: KGHSH, LQKENI. V lost 1 base to trimming and J lost 0 bases; unmatched junction nucleotides: 11. CDR3 length: 19 residues. The CDR3 reads CASSPRSPGLADSYNEQFF. Here the CDR3 DNA reads TGTGCCAGCTCACCACGCTCCCCTGGACTAGCAGACTCCTACAATGAGCAGTTCTTC.

The rearrangement links TRBV2 to TRBJ1-2; unclear D gene. This CDR3 comprises 11 residues. V was trimmed by 3 bases and J by 6 bases, leaving 5 bases between them. CDR1 is SNHLY and CDR2 is FYNNEI in the germline V gene. The CDR3 coding sequence is TGTGCCAGCAGTGAGGAGAATGGCTACACCTTC. It codes for CASSEENGYTF.

The J gene is TRBJ2-2, the V gene TRBV7-2; 16 nucleotides line up with TRBD2. After removal of 4 bases from V and 2 bases from J, the junction contained 4 bases not matched to a gene. This CDR3 region has 18 residues. The germline V gene encodes CDR1 SGHTA and CDR2 FQGNSA. This chain's CDR3 is CASSSGTSGGANTGELFF. The CDR3, as DNA: TGTGCCAGCAGCTCGGGGACTAGCGGGGGGGCCAACACCGGGGAGCTGTTTTTT.

The chain joins TRBV27 to TRBJ1-1; no clear D gene. The CDR3 loop spans 16 amino acids. Germline assignment: CDR1 MNHEY and CDR2 SMNVEV (reference sequence). Trimming took off 0 bases at V and 4 bases at J, with 15 bases between the two ends. The CDR3 DNA follows: TGTGCCAGCAGTTTATCTGGCCGCAGAAGCGGCACTGAAGCTTTCTTT. It translates to CASSLSGRRSGTEAFF.

This clone appeared once. The CDR3 DNA follows: TGTGCCAGCAGCGTAGTGGGCGGCTCGGGGGACGAGCAGTACTTC. Amino acids: CASSVVGGSGDEQYF. The chain employs TRBV9 and TRBJ2-7; D perhaps matches TRBD2 (6 bases). Between the trimmed V and J ends, which lost 0 bases and 5 bases, there was a span of 15 bases. Germline V gene data show CDR1 as SGDLS and CDR2 as YYNGEE. There are 15 residues in the CDR3.

The genes are TRBV27 and TRBJ2-7; D is unresolved. V gave up 6 bases and J gave up 0 bases, with 9 bases separating them. This CDR3 region has 13 residues. In germline, CDR1 is MNHEY, CDR2 SMNVEV (reference sequence). The CDR3 region is CASRSLSSYEQYF. CDR3 DNA: TGTGCCAGCAGGTCTCTGAGCTCCTACGAGCAGTACTTC.

This clone has more than one count but fewer than ten. The chain joins TRBV6-1 to TRBJ2-7; 12 positions match TRBD1. V shed 3 bases and J 7 bases; nucleotides not matched to a gene: 7. Germline CDR1 MNHNS, CDR2 SASEGT. This CDR3 spans 15 amino acids. This CDR3 is CASSDPGTGGLEQYF. The CDR3 DNA follows: TGTGCCAGCAGTGATCCCGGGACAGGGGGCTTAGAGCAGTACTTC.

J is TRBJ1-5 and V is TRBV6-6, with D hard to call. Trimming shortened V by 5 bases and J by 6 bases, and 11 bases separated the two germline ends. Looked up from germline, CDR1 is MNHNY and CDR2 is SVGAGI (reference sequence). CDR3 length: 13 amino acids. CDR3 in DNA: TGTGCCAGCAGTCCCGCGGCCGGTCAGCCCCAGCATTTT. It is translated as CASSPAAGQPQHF.

The chain has TRBV7-2 and TRBJ1-1, with D perhaps matching TRBD1 (5 bases). The V gene lost 2 bases and the J gene lost 3 bases, with 13 bases spanning the gap. CDR1 is SGHTA and CDR2 is FQGNSA in the germline V gene. This CDR3 comprises 15 residues. The chain's CDR3 is CASSLFAREDTEAFF. The DNA for the CDR3 is TGTGCCAGCAGCTTATTTGCCAGGGAGGACACTGAAGCTTTCTTT.

CDR3 coding DNA: TGTGCCAGCAGCTTATCGGGACAGTACAATGAGCAGTTCTTC. Protein product: CASSLSGQYNEQFF. This chain connects TRBV7-6 to TRBJ2-1; 7 nucleotides line up with TRBD1. V lost 2 bases to trimming and J lost 4 bases; unmatched junction nucleotides: 2. Looked up from germline, CDR1 is SGHVS and CDR2 is FNYEAQ. CDR3 length: 14 amino acids. Full variable domain (outside the CDR3, taken from reference TRBV7-6 and TRBJ2-1): GAGVSQSPRYKVTKRGQDVALRCDPISGHVSLYWYRQALGQGPEFLTYFNYEAQQDKSGLPNDRFSAERPEGSISTLTIQRTEQRDSAMYRCASSLSGQYNEQFFGPGTRLTVL.

The V call is TRBV4-1, the J call TRBJ1-5; possibly TRBD1 for D (5 bases). CDR1 and CDR2 from the germline V gene are MGHRA and YSYEKL. This CDR3 is 14 amino acids long. The ends were cut back, 6 bases at V and 4 bases at J, with 13 bases in the middle. CDR3 loop: CASRSSTGNQPQHF. CDR3 sequence (DNA): TGCGCCAGCAGAAGTAGCACAGGTAATCAGCCCCAGCATTTT.

A word on this clone: The germline gene is not matched at one end of the junction; a read error may be the cause. The rearrangement uses TRBV7-9 and TRBJ2-2; a possible D gene is TRBD2 (6 bases). The CDR3 has 15 residues. Germline assignment: CDR1 SEHNR and CDR2 FQNEAQ (reference sequence). The CDR3 is CASSLGGLDTGGLFF. CDR3 nucleotides: TGTGCCAGCAGCTTAGGGGGTCTGGACACCGGGGGGCTGTTTTTT.

The chain is built from TRBV6-1 and TRBJ2-5; 8 positions match TRBD2. The J segment lost 4 bases and the V segment lost 5 bases, leaving 0 bases of the junction unmatched. The germline CDR1 and CDR2 sequences are MNHNS and SASEGT. The CDR3 runs to 12 residues. For the CDR3, the DNA is TGTGCCAGCAGTCGGGGGGGAGAGACCCAGTACTTC. It is translated as CASSRGGETQYF.

The rearrangement joins TRBV6-6 to TRBJ2-7; D ambiguous. V lost 2 bases and J lost 5, with 10 bases in between. The CDR3 is made up of 13 amino acids. The germline V gene encodes CDR1 MNHNY and CDR2 SVGAGI (reference sequence). Here the CDR3 reads CASSYGIRDEQYF. In DNA form, the CDR3 reads TGTGCCAGCAGTTACGGCATCCGGGACGAGCAGTACTTC.

With respect to this clone: Germline is not matched at one junction end, which may reflect a read error. J is TRBJ1-1 and V is TRBV7-9; weak D call: TRBD1 (5 bases). Looked up from germline, CDR1 is SEHNR and CDR2 is FQNEAQ (reference sequence). The CDR3 is 15 residues long. The DNA of the CDR3 is TGTTCCAGCAGCACAGAAATGACGGGGGGCACTGAAGCTTTCTTT. This sequence encodes CSSSTEMTGGTEAFF.

The chain uses TRBV6-6 and TRBJ1-1, with D uncertain. The CDR3 is 12 amino acids. Per the germline V gene, CDR1 is MNHNY and CDR2 is SVGAGI (reference sequence). Trimming removed 2 bases at V and 6 bases at J, with 7 bases between. CDR3 bases: TGTGCCAGCAGTTACCGGGGTTCTGAAGCTTTCTTT. Protein product: CASSYRGSEAFF.

The chain is built from TRBV7-2 and TRBJ1-1; D call uncertain. CDR1 is SGHTA and CDR2 is FQGNSA in the germline V gene. Trimming stripped 1 base from V and 7 bases from J, with 10 bases between. This CDR3 has 13 amino acids. The CDR3 DNA reads as TGTGCCAGCAGCTTAGATACGGTTTTTGAAGCTTTCTTT. Translating gives CASSLDTVFEAFF.

This clone showed up just once. The chain combines TRBV7-9 with TRBJ2-1; D ambiguous. The CDR3 runs to 13 residues. Germline V gives CDR1 SEHNR, CDR2 FQNEAQ (reference sequence). V lost 0 bases and J 7 bases, leaving 7 bases between the germline ends. CDR3 sequence: CASSLAETNEQFF. CDR3 bases: TGTGCCAGCAGCTTAGCAGAAACTAATGAGCAGTTCTTC.

This rearrangement joins TRBV18 to TRBJ2-5; TRBD1 is a possible D gene (6 bases). The J call is in doubt because the DNA end fits TRBJ2-7 better. This CDR3 has 14 residues. Germline assignment: CDR1 KGHSH and CDR2 LQKENI. CDR3 amino acids: CASKSDSLIYEQYF. The DNA of the CDR3 is TGTGCCAGCAAATCGGACAGCCTTATCTACGAGCAGTACTTC.

V is TRBV5-5 and J is TRBJ2-3; a possible D gene is TRBD2 (6 bases). The CDR3 has 16 amino acids. Germline CDR1 is SGHKS and CDR2 is YYEKEE (reference sequence). Trimming cost V 0 bases and J 2 bases, with 13 bases left between them. Here the CDR3 reads CASSLDPTSPTDTQYF. The CDR3 coding sequence is TGTGCCAGCAGCTTGGATCCAACTAGCCCCACAGATACGCAGTATTTT.

The chain's CDR3 is CASSQTSAGNTIYF. The CDR3, as DNA: TGTGCCAGCAGCCAGACAAGTGCTGGAAACACCATATATTTT. The V call is TRBV11-2, the J call TRBJ1-3; D is ambiguous. V shed 5 bases and J shed 2 bases, with 10 bases lying between them. Germline V gene sequence: CDR1 SGHAT, CDR2 FQNNGV. This CDR3 is 14 amino acids long.

The V call is TRBV27, the J call TRBJ2-1; D might be TRBD2 (6 bases). The germline V gene has CDR1 MNHEY and CDR2 SMNVEV (reference sequence). The V and J ends lost 0 bases and 9 bases respectively, with 12 bases between them. CDR3 length equals 14 residues. The DNA of the CDR3 is TGTGCCAGCAGTTTATCGGGGGGAAGGGTTGAGCAGTTCTTC. It translates to CASSLSGGRVEQFF.

This clone appeared once. This rearrangement joins TRBV6-6 to TRBJ2-5; 7 bases line up with TRBD2. The J call may be mistaken, given a closer DNA end match to TRBJ2-7. The CDR3 has 15 residues. Per germline, CDR1 MNHNY and CDR2 SVGAGI (reference sequence). This CDR3 is CASSEAPGGGYEQYF. Written as DNA, the CDR3 is TGTGCCAGCAGCGAGGCCCCGGGCGGGGGCTACGAGCAGTACTTC.

This sequence joins TRBV19 and TRBJ2-3; a weak D match, TRBD1 (5 bases). The CDR3 runs to 15 residues. Per the germline V gene, CDR1 is LNHDA and CDR2 is SQIVND (reference sequence). V lost 6 bases, J lost 4 bases, and 17 bases lay in between. Written as DNA, the CDR3 is TGTGCCAGTAGCCCAAAGGGGCAGCGCGCAGATACGCAGTATTTT. Translation gives CASSPKGQRADTQYF.

The chain employs TRBV5-6 and TRBJ2-1; 7 nucleotides agree with TRBD2. Germline assignment: CDR1 SGHDT and CDR2 YYEEEE. V lost 4 bases and J lost 6; bases outside the gene matches: 10. The CDR3 extends over 15 amino acids. The CDR3 sequence is CASSMLADFGNEQFF. The CDR3 DNA reads TGTGCCAGCAGCATGCTAGCGGATTTCGGCAATGAGCAGTTCTTC.

V gene TRBV2 combines with J gene TRBJ2-1; 11 bases line up with TRBD2. This CDR3 contains 16 residues. The V gene's germline CDR1 is SNHLY and CDR2 FYNNEI. Unmatched junction bases numbered 15, after V lost 7 bases and J lost 10 bases. The CDR3, as DNA: TGTGCCAGCACGGCTAGCGGGGGGCGGACCCCGAAGGAGCAGTTCTTC. Translation gives CASTASGGRTPKEQFF. Filled out from reference TRBV2 and TRBJ2-1, the complete variable domain reads EPEVTQTPSHQVTQMGQEVILRCVPISNHLYFYWYRQILGQKVEFLVSFYNNEISEKSEIFDDQFSVERPDGSNFTLKIRSTKLEDSAMYFCASTASGGRTPKEQFFGPGTRLTVL.

The J gene is TRBJ1-1, the V gene TRBV7-2; D is uncertain. Germline V gives CDR1 SGHTA, CDR2 FQGNSA. The CDR3 length is 12 residues. The germline V and J ends were trimmed by 5 bases and 5 bases, with 9 bases remaining between them. CDR3: CASSIPRTEAFF. The CDR3 DNA reads TGTGCCAGCAGCATCCCCCGGACTGAAGCTTTCTTT.

This clone was found once. V is TRBV6-6 and J is TRBJ2-1, with D possibly TRBD2 on 5 matching bases. Trimming removed 6 bases from V and 3 bases from J, with 9 bases in between. Germline lookup yields CDR1 MNHNY and CDR2 SVGAGI (reference sequence). The CDR3 is 13 amino acids. This CDR3 reads CASSPRDYNEQFF. In DNA form, the CDR3 reads TGTGCCAGCAGCCCCCGGGACTACAATGAGCAGTTCTTC.